A single sample is the source of the 8 T cell receptor beta chains below, sequenced in a study of T cell repertoires and HLA-DP antigens. No antigen is known for these receptors. Here immunoSEQ multiplex PCR was the method, and the copy in TCRdb shows in-frame clones only, minus some. The profile shows 90,000 to 130,000 clones, 90% to 95% of them singletons. The specimen sequenced was CD4+ T cells from PBMCs. The source is a woman younger than 35 in good health and CMV-seronegative.

The chain employs TRBV28 and TRBJ1-2, with 9 bases matching TRBD1. This CDR3 contains 13 residues. Trimming cost V 7 bases and J 3 bases; bases outside gene matches: 3. Germline V gene lookup returns CDR1 MDHEN and CDR2 SYDVKM. CDR3 bases: TGTGCCAGCACGACAGGGGGGTACTATGGCTACACCTTC. It encodes CASTTGGYYGYTF.

The chain couples TRBV27 to TRBJ2-5, with unresolved D. The CDR3 is 13 residues long. The ends were cut back, 4 bases at V and 5 bases at J, with 11 bases in the middle. Germline V lookup: CDR1 MNHEY, CDR2 SMNVEV (reference sequence). CDR3 DNA: TGTGCCAGCAGTTCCCGGTCCCTGGAGACCCAGTACTTC. Translating gives CASSSRSLETQYF.

The chain is built from TRBV4-1 and TRBJ2-3, with 10 bases matching TRBD1. Germline CDR1 MGHRA, CDR2 YSYEKL. The CDR3 runs to 17 residues. The V gene end was trimmed by 2 bases and the J gene end by 3 bases; junction bases not matched to a gene: 8. CDR3 amino acids: CASSQFWTGGRTDTQYF. CDR3 nucleotides: TGCGCCAGCAGCCAATTTTGGACAGGGGGAAGAACAGATACGCAGTATTTT.

The CDR3 reads CASSYGGSREAFF. The CDR3 DNA reads TGTGCCAGCAGTTACGGAGGTTCCCGTGAAGCTTTCTTT. The chain is built from TRBV6-6 and TRBJ1-1; D is undetermined. In germline, CDR1 is MNHNY, CDR2 SVGAGI (reference sequence). V was trimmed by 2 bases and J by 7 bases, leaving 11 bases between them. The CDR3 sequence is 13 residues long.

The chain recombines TRBV5-8 with TRBJ2-1; 12 nucleotides match TRBD2. The V segment lost 0 bases and the J segment 8 bases; nucleotides outside the gene matches: 6. Germline CDR1 reads SGHTS; CDR2 reads YDEGEE. CDR3 length: 16 residues. CDR3 in amino acids: CASSLAGGLAGYEQFF. For the CDR3, the DNA is TGTGCCAGCAGCTTGGCCGGCGGACTAGCGGGATATGAGCAGTTCTTC.

This clone was recorded a few times. The chain combines TRBV7-9 with TRBJ1-2; D gene uncertain. The CDR3 is 14 amino acids. CDR1 and CDR2 (germline): SEHNR, FQNEAQ (reference sequence). Deletions cut 5 bases from V and 3 bases from J, with 13 bases between. The CDR3 protein is CASSPPGSDYGYTF. Here the CDR3 DNA reads TGTGCCAGCAGCCCGCCCGGGTCGGACTATGGCTACACCTTC.

The chain couples TRBV5-4 to TRBJ2-5; 10 bases map to TRBD1. The length of the CDR3 is 16 residues. Germline CDR1 is SGHNT and CDR2 is YYREEE (reference sequence). V shed 0 bases, J shed 5 bases, and the junction held 7 bases outside the gene matches. The CDR3 here is CASSLGQGAQVETQYF. As DNA, the CDR3 is TGTGCCAGCAGCTTGGGACAGGGGGCGCAGGTGGAGACCCAGTACTTC. The full variable domain, in which reference TRBV5-4 and TRBJ2-5 provide the parts outside the CDR3, is ETGVTQSPTHLIKTRGQQVTLRCSSQSGHNTVSWYQQALGQGPQFIFQYYREEENGRGNFPPRFSGLQFPNYSSELNVNALELDDSALYLCASSLGQGAQVETQYFGPGTRLLVL.

Concerning this clone: The sample has other DNA sequences that encode this CDR3 too. This rearrangement joins TRBV20-1 to TRBJ1-2, with 7 positions matching TRBD1. CDR1 and CDR2 from the germline V gene are DFQATT and SNEGSKA (reference sequence). CDR3 length: 11 residues. After removal of 6 bases from V and 4 bases from J, the junction contained 2 bases not matched to a gene. DNA of the CDR3: TGCAGTGCGCGGGACAGCTATGGCTACACCTTC. Translated, it gives CSARDSYGYTF.